These 30 T cell receptor beta chains were sequenced from one sample in a study of CXCR3-negative and CXCR3-positive naive CD8 T cells. Libraries were UMI-labeled 5' RACE TRB cDNA. TCRdb reprocessed the 5' RACE reads and stores each CDR3 protein as one record, lacking DNA. This sample's table reports approximately 53,000 distinct CDR3 sequences. The sequenced sample consisted of memory CD8+ T cells from blood. These receptors all stem from a human donor in good health. Some clones in this sample may be carry-over from other donors' samples.

This rearrangement joins TRBV6-2 or TRBV6-3 to TRBJ2-5; the D call from TCRdb, TRBD2, cannot be confirmed without DNA. Germline values: CDR1 MNHEY, CDR2 SVGEGT. The length of the CDR3 is 18 residues. The CDR3 loop is CASSQDLLAGGDVETQYF.

The chain links TRBV4-2 to TRBJ1-1; TCRdb calls TRBD1, which cannot be checked without DNA. This CDR3 comprises 16 residues. Germline-derived CDR1 and CDR2 are LGHNA and YNFKEQ. The CDR3 spells CASSPGGYQLNTEAFF.

This chain uses TRBV29-1 with TRBJ2-3; TCRdb selects TRBD2, and the lack of DNA leaves this call unchecked. The CDR3 extends over 20 amino acids. The germline V gene has CDR1 SQVTM and CDR2 ANQGSEA. The CDR3: CSVDYLEGSDLGILTDTQYF.

The chain recombines TRBV6-6 with TRBJ1-1. There are 15 residues in the CDR3. The germline V gene encodes CDR1 MNHNY and CDR2 SVGAGI (reference sequence). This CDR3 is CASKRNPGPDTEAFF.

The V and J genes are TRBV28 and TRBJ1-5. Germline V lookup: CDR1 MDHEN, CDR2 SYDVKM. This CDR3 has 11 residues. The CDR3 loop reads CASSLNQPQHF.

The gene calls are TRBV5-1 and TRBJ2-7. Germline V gives CDR1 SGHRS, CDR2 YFSETQ. The CDR3 runs to 13 residues. CDR3 sequence reads: CASRPGRSYEQYF.

In terms of frequency, this clonotype is large. This chain joins TRBV5-1 and TRBJ1-5. This CDR3 region has 14 residues. Germline loops: CDR1 SGHRS, CDR2 YFSETQ. CDR3 sequence reads: CASSSGLSDQPQHF.

The V gene is TRBV7-9, the J gene TRBJ1-1. The CDR3 consists of 12 residues. In germline, CDR1 is SEHNR, CDR2 FQNEAQ (reference sequence). Here the CDR3 reads CASSFVGTEAFF.

V is TRBV29-1 and J is TRBJ2-1; TCRdb selects TRBD2, and the lack of DNA leaves this call unchecked. This CDR3 contains 13 residues. Germline CDR1 and CDR2: SQVTM and ANQGSEA. CDR3 sequence: CSVVSGLQETQYF.

The V call is TRBV2, the J call TRBJ1-6; without DNA, the TCRdb call of TRBD1 cannot be checked. Germline V gene data show CDR1 as SNHLY and CDR2 as FYNNEI. The CDR3 is 16 residues long. The CDR3 here is CASSEIPPGAYSPLHF.

This rearrangement joins TRBV12-3 or TRBV12-4 to TRBJ2-1. The CDR3 spans 17 residues. CDR3 sequence: CASSSGVYIMSGNEQFF.

The chain joins TRBV28 to TRBJ2-1; TCRdb's D call, TRBD1, is unchecked because there is no DNA. Germline V gene lookup returns CDR1 MDHEN and CDR2 SYDVKM. CDR3 length equals 14 residues. CDR3 protein: CASSLRVLGGEQFF.

V and J are TRBV5-4 and TRBJ1-2; the D gene TCRdb calls, TRBD1, cannot be checked with no DNA. Germline V CDR1 and CDR2: SGHNT, YYREEE (reference sequence). The CDR3 covers 14 residues. CDR3 residues: CASSLLGQGYGYTF.

The chain has TRBV4-1 and TRBJ2-3; TCRdb reports TRBD2, a call that lacks DNA to check it against. CDR3 length: 17 amino acids. The germline V gene encodes CDR1 MGHRA and CDR2 YSYEKL. The CDR3 spells CASSLSGGTSSTDTQYF.

This chain links TRBV2 with TRBJ2-3; TCRdb's D call of TRBD2 is untestable without DNA. This CDR3 has 14 residues. The germline V gene has CDR1 SNHLY and CDR2 FYNNEI. This CDR3 is CATTWAGGTDTQYF.

The chain uses TRBV5-5 and TRBJ2-1; TCRdb returns TRBD2, unconfirmable since there is no DNA. The CDR3 covers 17 residues. Germline CDR1 is SGHKS and CDR2 is YYEKEE (reference sequence). CDR3: CASSFLREAFSPNEQFF.

The rearrangement uses TRBV28 and TRBJ2-1; the D call from TCRdb, TRBD1, cannot be confirmed without DNA. The CDR3 runs 11 residues. Germline CDR1 MDHEN, CDR2 SYDVKM. The CDR3 sequence: CATNRATEQFF.

V usage is TRBV7-2 and J usage is TRBJ1-1. Germline V gene lookup returns CDR1 SGHTA and CDR2 FQGNSA. The CDR3 is 11 amino acids. CDR3 amino acids: CASSPATEAFF.

The chain employs TRBV20-1 and TRBJ2-3; TCRdb proposes TRBD1, but this gene call is untestable without DNA. CDR3 length: 14 residues. CDR1 is DFQATT, CDR2 SNEGSKA, per germline (reference sequence). CDR3 in amino acids: CSARGTEGTDTQYF.

The chain carries TRBV29-1 and TRBJ1-1. Germline CDR1 SQVTM, CDR2 ANQGSEA. The CDR3 consists of 16 residues. CDR3 in amino acids: CSATPLPTGMNTEAFF.

The genes are TRBV4-3 and TRBJ2-5. The CDR3 length is 13 residues. Germline-derived CDR1 and CDR2 are LGHNA and YSLEER. The CDR3 loop is CASSQARKETQYF.

This rearrangement joins TRBV5-4 to TRBJ2-5; without DNA, the TCRdb call of TRBD2 cannot be checked. The CDR3 consists of 14 residues. Germline CDR1 is SGHNT and CDR2 is YYREEE (reference sequence). The CDR3 spells CASSQGDFQETQYF.

This chain links TRBV6-1 with TRBJ2-5; TCRdb calls TRBD1, which cannot be checked without DNA. CDR1 MNHNS and CDR2 SASEGT come from the germline V gene. The CDR3 has 15 amino acids. CDR3 in amino acids: CASSEAPGAGETQYF.

V is TRBV4-3 and J is TRBJ2-7; TCRdb reports TRBD1, a call that lacks DNA to check it against. CDR3 length: 13 amino acids. Germline-derived CDR1 and CDR2 are LGHNA and YSLEER. CDR3: CAPWTGETYEQYF.

The chain couples TRBV29-1 to TRBJ1-1; the D gene TCRdb calls, TRBD1, cannot be checked with no DNA. The CDR3 is 13 amino acids. Germline V gene data show CDR1 as SQVTM and CDR2 as ANQGSEA. The CDR3: CSVIDSSPGEAFF.

This clonotype ranks as large (0.1 to 1%) in terms of frequency. The V and J genes are TRBV11-2 and TRBJ2-5; TCRdb outputs TRBD1, but without DNA this stays unchecked. This CDR3 is built from 18 residues. Germline V gives CDR1 SGHAT, CDR2 FQNNGV. CDR3 loop: CASSLGRERGPYQETQYF.

The genes are TRBV9 and TRBJ2-1; TCRdb reports TRBD1, a call that lacks DNA to check it against. The CDR3 runs 17 residues. Germline V gives CDR1 SGDLS, CDR2 YYNGEE. CDR3: CASSVGTGVSYYNEQFF.

This rearrangement joins TRBV7-9 to TRBJ2-1; TCRdb names TRBD2, which stays unverified in the absence of DNA. CDR1 and CDR2 from the germline V gene are SEHNR and FQNEAQ (reference sequence). The CDR3 covers 16 residues. The CDR3 loop is CAISDPPSLPTDEQFF.

The chain uses TRBV14 and TRBJ2-5. This CDR3 is built from 13 residues. Germline CDR1 SGHDN, CDR2 FVKESK. CDR3 residues: CASSQIVQETQYF.

The gene calls are TRBV20-1 and TRBJ1-1. The CDR3 loop spans 13 amino acids. CDR1 and CDR2 from the germline V gene are DFQATT and SNEGSKA (reference sequence). This CDR3 reads CSARGLGDTEAFF.